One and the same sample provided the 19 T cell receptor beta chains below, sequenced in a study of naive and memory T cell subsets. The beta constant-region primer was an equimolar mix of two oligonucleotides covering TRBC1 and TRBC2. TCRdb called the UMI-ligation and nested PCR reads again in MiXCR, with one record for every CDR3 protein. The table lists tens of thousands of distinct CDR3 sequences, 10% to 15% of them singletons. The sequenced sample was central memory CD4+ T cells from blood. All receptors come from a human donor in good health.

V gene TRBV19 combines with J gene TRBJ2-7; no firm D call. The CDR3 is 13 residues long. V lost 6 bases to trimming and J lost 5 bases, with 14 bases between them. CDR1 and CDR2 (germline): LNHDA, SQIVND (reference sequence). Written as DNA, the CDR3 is TGTGCCAGTAGCGGATCAACGCCAGACGAGCAGTACTTC. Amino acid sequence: CASSGSTPDEQYF. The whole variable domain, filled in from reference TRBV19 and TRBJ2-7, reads DGGITQSPKYLFRKEGQNVTLSCEQNLNHDAMYWYRQDPGQGLRLIYYSQIVNDFQKGDIAEGYSVSREKKESFPLTVTSAQKNPTAFYLCASSGSTPDEQYFGPGTRLTVT.

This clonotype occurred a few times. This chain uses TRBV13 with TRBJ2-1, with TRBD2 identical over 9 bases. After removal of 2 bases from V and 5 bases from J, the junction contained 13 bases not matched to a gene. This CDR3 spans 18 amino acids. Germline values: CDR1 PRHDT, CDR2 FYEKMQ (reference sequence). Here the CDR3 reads CASSLKAGGPLVDNEQFF. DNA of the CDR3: TGTGCCAGCAGCTTAAAGGCGGGAGGGCCGTTGGTCGACAATGAGCAGTTCTTC.

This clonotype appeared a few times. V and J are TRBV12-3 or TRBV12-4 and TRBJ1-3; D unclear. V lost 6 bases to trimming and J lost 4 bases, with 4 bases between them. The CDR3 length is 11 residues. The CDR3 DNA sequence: TGTGCCAGCAGGAGAGGAAACACCATATATTTT. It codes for CASRRGNTIYF.

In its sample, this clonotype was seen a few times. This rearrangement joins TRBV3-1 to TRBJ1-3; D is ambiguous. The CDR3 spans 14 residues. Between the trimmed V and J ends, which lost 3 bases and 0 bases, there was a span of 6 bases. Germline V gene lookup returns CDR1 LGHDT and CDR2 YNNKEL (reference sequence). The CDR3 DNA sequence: TGTGCCAGCAGCCAGACGGCCTCTGGAAACACCATATATTTT. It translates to CASSQTASGNTIYF.

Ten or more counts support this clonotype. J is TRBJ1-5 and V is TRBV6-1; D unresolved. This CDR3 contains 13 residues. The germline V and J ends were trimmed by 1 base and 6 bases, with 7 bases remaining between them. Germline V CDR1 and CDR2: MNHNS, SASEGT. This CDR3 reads CASSEGWAQPQHF. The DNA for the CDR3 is TGTGCCAGCAGTGAAGGATGGGCTCAGCCCCAGCATTTT.

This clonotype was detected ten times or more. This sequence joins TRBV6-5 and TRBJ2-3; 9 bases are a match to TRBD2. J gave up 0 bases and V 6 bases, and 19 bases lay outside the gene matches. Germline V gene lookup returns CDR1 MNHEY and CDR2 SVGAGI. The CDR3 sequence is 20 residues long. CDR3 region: CASRAGTSLSAPLSTDTQYF. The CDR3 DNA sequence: TGTGCCAGCAGGGCCGGGACTAGCTTATCTGCCCCCCTCAGCACAGATACGCAGTATTTT.

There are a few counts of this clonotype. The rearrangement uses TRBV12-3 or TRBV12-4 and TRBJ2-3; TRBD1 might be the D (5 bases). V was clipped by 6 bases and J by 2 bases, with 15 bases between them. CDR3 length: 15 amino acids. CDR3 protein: CASRRTQTNTDTQYF. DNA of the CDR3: TGTGCCAGCAGAAGGACACAAACTAACACAGATACGCAGTATTTT.

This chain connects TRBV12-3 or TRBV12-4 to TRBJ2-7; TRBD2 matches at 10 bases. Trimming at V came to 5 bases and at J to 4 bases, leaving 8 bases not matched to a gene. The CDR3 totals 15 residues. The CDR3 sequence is CASSLWLAGVYEQYF. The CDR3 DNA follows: TGTGCCAGCAGTCTCTGGCTAGCGGGAGTATACGAGCAGTACTTC.

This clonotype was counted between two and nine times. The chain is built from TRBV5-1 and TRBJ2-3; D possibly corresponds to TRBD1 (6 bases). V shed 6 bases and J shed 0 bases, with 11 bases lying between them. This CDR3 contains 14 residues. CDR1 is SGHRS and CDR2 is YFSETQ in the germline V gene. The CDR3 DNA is TGCGCCAGCACCGAGGACAGAAGCACAGATACGCAGTATTTT. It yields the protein CASTEDRSTDTQYF.

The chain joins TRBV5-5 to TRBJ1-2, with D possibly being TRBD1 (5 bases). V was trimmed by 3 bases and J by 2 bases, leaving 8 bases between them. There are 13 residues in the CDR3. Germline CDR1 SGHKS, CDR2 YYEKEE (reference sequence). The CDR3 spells CASSSGLNYGYTF. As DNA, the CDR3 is TGTGCCAGCAGCTCGGGACTCAACTATGGCTACACCTTC. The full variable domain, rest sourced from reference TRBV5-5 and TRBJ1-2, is DAGVTQSPTHLIKTRGQQVTLRCSPISGHKSVSWYQQVLGQGPQFIFQYYEKEERGRGNFPDRFSARQFPNYSSELNVNALLLGDSALYLCASSSGLNYGYTFGSGTRLTVV.

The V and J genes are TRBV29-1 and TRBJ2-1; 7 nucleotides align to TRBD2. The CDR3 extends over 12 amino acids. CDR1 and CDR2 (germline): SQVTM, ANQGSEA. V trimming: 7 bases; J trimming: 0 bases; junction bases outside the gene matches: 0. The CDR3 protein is CSGDYSYNEQFF. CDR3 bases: TGCAGCGGGGACTACTCCTACAATGAGCAGTTCTTC.

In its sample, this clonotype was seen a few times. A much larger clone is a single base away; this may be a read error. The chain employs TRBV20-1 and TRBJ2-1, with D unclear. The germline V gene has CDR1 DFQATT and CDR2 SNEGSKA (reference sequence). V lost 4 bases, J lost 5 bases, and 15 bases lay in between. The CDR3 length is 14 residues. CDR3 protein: CSATFRACDNEQFF. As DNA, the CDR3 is TGCAGTGCTACCTTTAGAGCGTGCGACAATGAGCAGTTCTTC.

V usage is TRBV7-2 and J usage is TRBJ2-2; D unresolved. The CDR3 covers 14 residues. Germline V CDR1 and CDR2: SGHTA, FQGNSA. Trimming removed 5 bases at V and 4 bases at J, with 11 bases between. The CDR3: CASSTYTVTGELFF. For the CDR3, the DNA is TGTGCCAGCAGCACTTATACAGTCACCGGGGAGCTGTTTTTT.

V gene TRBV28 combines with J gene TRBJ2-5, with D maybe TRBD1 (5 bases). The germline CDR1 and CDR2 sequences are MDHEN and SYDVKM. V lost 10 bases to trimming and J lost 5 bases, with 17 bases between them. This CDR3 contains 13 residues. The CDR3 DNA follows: TGTGCCATCAGCAGGGTCATCAAGGAGACCCAGTACTTC. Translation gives CAISRVIKETQYF. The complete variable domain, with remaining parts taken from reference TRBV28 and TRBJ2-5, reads DVKVTQSSRYLVKRTGEKVFLECVQDMDHENMFWYRQDPGLGLRLIYFSYDVKMKEKGDIPEGYSVSREKKERFSLILESASTNQTSMYLCAISRVIKETQYFGPGTRLLVL.

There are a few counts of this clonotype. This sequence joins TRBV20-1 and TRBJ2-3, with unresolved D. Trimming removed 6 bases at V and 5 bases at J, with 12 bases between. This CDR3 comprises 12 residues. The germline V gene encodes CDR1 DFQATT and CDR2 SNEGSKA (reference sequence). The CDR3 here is CSARSTRDTQYF. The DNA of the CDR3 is TGCAGTGCCAGGTCTACCCGAGATACGCAGTATTTT.

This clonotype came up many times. The CDR3 DNA reads as TGTGCCAGCAGCTTATGGGCGGGAACGTTCGAGACCCAGTACTTC. This encodes CASSLWAGTFETQYF. This sequence joins TRBV7-7 and TRBJ2-5, with a possible D match to TRBD2 (6 bases). The CDR3 has 15 residues. V was trimmed by 2 bases and J by 5 bases, leaving 15 bases between them. Germline V lookup: CDR1 SSHAT, CDR2 FNYEAQ (reference sequence).

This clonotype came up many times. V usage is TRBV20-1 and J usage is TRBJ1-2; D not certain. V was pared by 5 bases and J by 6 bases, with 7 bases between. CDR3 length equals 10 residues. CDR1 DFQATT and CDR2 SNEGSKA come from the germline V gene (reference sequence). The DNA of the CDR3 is TGCAGTGCTGGCAGTGATGGCTACACCTTC. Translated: CSAGSDGYTF.

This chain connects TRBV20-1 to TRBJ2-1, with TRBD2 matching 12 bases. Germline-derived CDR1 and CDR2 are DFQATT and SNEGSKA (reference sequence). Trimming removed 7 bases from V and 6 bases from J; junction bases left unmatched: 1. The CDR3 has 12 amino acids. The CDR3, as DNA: TGCAGTGTACTAGCGGGAGGCAATGAGCAGTTCTTC. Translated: CSVLAGGNEQFF.

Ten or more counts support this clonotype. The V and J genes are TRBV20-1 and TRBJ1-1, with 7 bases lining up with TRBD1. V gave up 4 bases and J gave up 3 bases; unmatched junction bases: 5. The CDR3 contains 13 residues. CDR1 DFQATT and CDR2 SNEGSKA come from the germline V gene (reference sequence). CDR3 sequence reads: CSATQGTDTEAFF. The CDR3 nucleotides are TGCAGTGCTACACAGGGGACGGACACTGAAGCTTTCTTT.